Listed below are T cell receptor beta chains from one sample, sequenced in a study of CD8+ T cells in alopecia areata. Generated by immunoSEQ multiplex PCR, the TCRdb table keeps only in-frame clones and is missing some. The sample includes approximately 140,000 clones, 85% to 90% seen only once; the top ten take roughly 16%. Source: CD8+ T cells sorted from blood, taken at week 0. These receptors came from a human donor with alopecia areata. The CDR3 runs from the conserved cysteine through the conserved F or W. The order of the fields is V gene, clone size, J gene, CDR3 length, D gene, CDR3 protein, CDR3 DNA. The D gene is left open where the match is weak. Clone size is stated in some rows and not others, as once, few, many or a class when expanded.

v_call: TRBV5-1
clone_size: -
j_call: TRBJ2-2
cdr3_length: 12
d_call: -
cdr3_aa: CASRGGNGELFF
cdr3_nt: TGCGCCAGCAGAGGGGGTAACGGGGAGCTGTTTTTT

v_call: TRBV2
clone_size: -
j_call: TRBJ2-7
cdr3_length: 13
d_call: -
cdr3_aa: CASSGGAFYEQYF
cdr3_nt: TGTGCCAGCAGCGGCGGGGCCTTTTACGAGCAGTACTTC

v_call: TRBV9
clone_size: once
j_call: TRBJ2-7
cdr3_length: 13
d_call: -
cdr3_aa: CASSPPLGYEQYF
cdr3_nt: TGTGCCAGCAGCCCCCCGTTAGGTTACGAGCAGTACTTC

v_call: TRBV27
clone_size: -
j_call: TRBJ2-7
cdr3_length: 14
d_call: TRBD1
cdr3_aa: CASTIGTGSDEQYF
cdr3_nt: TGTGCCAGCACCATCGGGACAGGGTCTGACGAGCAGTACTTC

v_call: TRBV27
clone_size: -
j_call: TRBJ2-7
cdr3_length: 12
d_call: TRBD2
cdr3_aa: CASSPTGRGEYF
cdr3_nt: TGTGCCAGCAGCCCGACCGGGAGGGGTGAGTACTTC

v_call: TRBV30
clone_size: -
j_call: TRBJ2-5
cdr3_length: 11
d_call: -
cdr3_aa: CACGADGTQYF
cdr3_nt: TGTGCCTGCGGGGCAGACGGGACCCAGTACTTC

v_call: TRBV7-9
clone_size: -
j_call: TRBJ2-2
cdr3_length: 15
d_call: -
cdr3_aa: CASSYNRETTGELFF
cdr3_nt: TGTGCCAGCAGCTACAACAGGGAGACCACCGGGGAGCTGTTTTTT

v_call: TRBV30
clone_size: -
j_call: TRBJ2-7
cdr3_length: 12
d_call: -
cdr3_aa: CAWRLSSYEQYF
cdr3_nt: TGTGCCTGGAGACTCTCCTCCTACGAGCAGTACTTC

v_call: TRBV6-1
clone_size: -
j_call: TRBJ2-1
cdr3_length: 13
d_call: TRBD2
cdr3_aa: CASKAGGLHEQFF
cdr3_nt: TGTGCCAGCAAAGCGGGGGGGCTTCATGAGCAGTTCTTC

v_call: TRBV5-1
clone_size: once
j_call: TRBJ2-1
cdr3_length: 14
d_call: TRBD1
cdr3_aa: CASRPGTGYNEQFF
cdr3_nt: TGCGCCAGCAGGCCCGGGACAGGCTACAATGAGCAGTTCTTC

v_call: TRBV6-5
clone_size: once
j_call: TRBJ2-7
cdr3_length: 16
d_call: -
cdr3_aa: CASSYFSGTFSYEQYF
cdr3_nt: TGTGCCAGCAGTTACTTTTCGGGGACCTTCTCCTACGAGCAGTACTTC

v_call: TRBV5-1
clone_size: -
j_call: TRBJ2-3
cdr3_length: 15
d_call: TRBD1
cdr3_aa: CASSRGTGESDTQYF
cdr3_nt: TGCGCCAGCAGCCGAGGGACAGGGGAATCAGATACGCAGTATTTT

v_call: TRBV30
clone_size: few
j_call: TRBJ2-7
cdr3_length: 12
d_call: TRBD1
cdr3_aa: CAWMDRTYEQYF
cdr3_nt: TGTGCCTGGATGGACAGGACCTACGAGCAGTACTTC

v_call: TRBV7-9
clone_size: -
j_call: TRBJ2-7
cdr3_length: 16
d_call: TRBD1
cdr3_aa: CASSPVGQEASYEQYF
cdr3_nt: TGTGCCAGCAGCCCCGTGGGACAGGAGGCTTCCTACGAGCAGTACTTC

v_call: TRBV7-6
clone_size: -
j_call: TRBJ2-7
cdr3_length: 14
d_call: -
cdr3_aa: CASSPMAGEDEQYF
cdr3_nt: TGTGCCAGCAGCCCGATGGCAGGGGAGGACGAGCAGTACTTC

v_call: TRBV1
clone_size: -
j_call: TRBJ2-1
cdr3_length: 15
d_call: -
cdr3_aa: CTRPIGGIPYNEQFF
cdr3_nt: TGCACCAGGCCTATCGGGGGCATCCCCTACAATGAGCAGTTCTTC

v_call: TRBV5-1
clone_size: -
j_call: TRBJ2-1
cdr3_length: 16
d_call: -
cdr3_aa: CASSFPFEGNSYEQFF
cdr3_nt: TGCGCCAGCAGCTTCCCTTTTGAGGGGAATAGCTATGAGCAGTTCTTC

v_call: TRBV4-1
clone_size: -
j_call: TRBJ2-1
cdr3_length: 13
d_call: -
cdr3_aa: CASSQGLGEEQFF
cdr3_nt: TGCGCCAGCAGCCAAGGCCTAGGTGAAGAGCAGTTCTTC

v_call: TRBV7-2
clone_size: few
j_call: TRBJ2-7
cdr3_length: 16
d_call: -
cdr3_aa: CASSLDGSLSSYEQYF
cdr3_nt: TGTGCCAGCAGCTTAGACGGTAGTCTCAGCTCCTACGAGCAGTACTTC

v_call: TRBV11-2
clone_size: -
j_call: TRBJ2-1
cdr3_length: 12
d_call: TRBD2
cdr3_aa: CASSPSGSEQFF
cdr3_nt: TGTGCCAGCAGCCCTAGCGGGTCTGAGCAGTTCTTC

v_call: TRBV4-1
clone_size: -
j_call: TRBJ2-5
cdr3_length: 15
d_call: TRBD2
cdr3_aa: CASSHAGGLQETQYF
cdr3_nt: TGCGCCAGCAGCCACGCGGGAGGGCTACAAGAGACCCAGTACTTC

v_call: TRBV6-1
clone_size: -
j_call: TRBJ2-3
cdr3_length: 17
d_call: TRBD2
cdr3_aa: CASSGWSSGSMADTQYF
cdr3_nt: TGTGCCAGCAGTGGTTGGAGTAGCGGGAGCATGGCAGATACGCAGTATTTT

v_call: TRBV29-1
clone_size: -
j_call: TRBJ2-7
cdr3_length: 12
d_call: -
cdr3_aa: CSVEGDNYEQYF
cdr3_nt: TGCAGCGTTGAAGGGGACAACTACGAGCAGTACTTC

v_call: TRBV10-3
clone_size: -
j_call: TRBJ2-7
cdr3_length: 11
d_call: -
cdr3_aa: CAITDSYEQYF
cdr3_nt: TGTGCCATCACAGACTCCTACGAGCAGTACTTC

v_call: TRBV6-1
clone_size: few
j_call: TRBJ1-1
cdr3_length: 12
d_call: -
cdr3_aa: CASSEGVTEAFF
cdr3_nt: TGTGCCAGCAGTGAAGGGGTCACTGAAGCTTTCTTT

v_call: TRBV4-2
clone_size: -
j_call: TRBJ1-2
cdr3_length: 16
d_call: TRBD1
cdr3_aa: CASSQETGVLIYGYTF
cdr3_nt: TGTGCCAGCAGCCAGGAAACAGGGGTCCTAATCTATGGCTACACCTTC

v_call: TRBV13
clone_size: once
j_call: TRBJ2-7
cdr3_length: 12
d_call: TRBD1
cdr3_aa: CASSLGTAEQYF
cdr3_nt: TGTGCCAGCAGCTTGGGGACAGCCGAGCAGTACTTC

v_call: TRBV27
clone_size: -
j_call: TRBJ2-7
cdr3_length: 13
d_call: -
cdr3_aa: CASSLSPSYEQYF
cdr3_nt: TGTGCCAGCAGTTTATCGCCCTCCTACGAGCAGTACTTC

v_call: TRBV6-6
clone_size: -
j_call: TRBJ2-3
cdr3_length: 16
d_call: TRBD2
cdr3_aa: CASPPIGGGPTDTQYF
cdr3_nt: TGTGCCAGCCCCCCCATCGGGGGAGGGCCCACAGATACGCAGTATTTT

v_call: TRBV6-1
clone_size: -
j_call: TRBJ1-1
cdr3_length: 12
d_call: -
cdr3_aa: CASRDLETEAFF
cdr3_nt: TGTGCCAGCAGGGACCTTGAGACTGAAGCTTTCTTT

v_call: TRBV7-8
clone_size: once
j_call: TRBJ2-7
cdr3_length: 14
d_call: -
cdr3_aa: CASSIPTGINEQYF
cdr3_nt: TGTGCCAGCAGCATCCCAACAGGGATCAACGAGCAGTACTTC

v_call: TRBV30
clone_size: -
j_call: TRBJ2-3
cdr3_length: 16
d_call: -
cdr3_aa: CAWSRGSTSSTDTQYF
cdr3_nt: TGTGCCTGGAGTCGGGGGAGCACCTCTAGCACAGATACGCAGTATTTT

v_call: TRBV30
clone_size: -
j_call: TRBJ2-1
cdr3_length: 14
d_call: TRBD2
cdr3_aa: CAWIGTSRGNEQFF
cdr3_nt: TGTGCCTGGATTGGGACTAGTCGGGGGAATGAGCAGTTCTTC

v_call: TRBV29-1
clone_size: -
j_call: TRBJ2-3
cdr3_length: 14
d_call: -
cdr3_aa: CSVEGWRDTDTQYF
cdr3_nt: TGCAGCGTTGAGGGCTGGCGGGACACAGATACGCAGTATTTT

v_call: TRBV5-8
clone_size: -
j_call: TRBJ2-4
cdr3_length: 16
d_call: -
cdr3_aa: CASSLWTPLAKNIQYF
cdr3_nt: TGTGCCAGCAGCCTCTGGACACCCCTAGCCAAAAACATTCAGTACTTC

v_call: TRBV9
clone_size: -
j_call: TRBJ2-7
cdr3_length: 16
d_call: TRBD2
cdr3_aa: CASSSSGLAETYEQYF
cdr3_nt: TGTGCCAGCAGCTCTTCGGGACTAGCGGAAACCTACGAGCAGTACTTC

v_call: TRBV13
clone_size: -
j_call: TRBJ2-6
cdr3_length: 16
d_call: -
cdr3_aa: CASSLQRHSGANVLTF
cdr3_nt: TGTGCCAGCAGCTTACAGAGGCACTCTGGGGCCAACGTCCTGACTTTC

v_call: TRBV27
clone_size: -
j_call: TRBJ2-5
cdr3_length: 13
d_call: TRBD1
cdr3_aa: CASSDRAKETQYF
cdr3_nt: TGTGCCAGCAGCGACAGGGCCAAAGAGACCCAGTACTTC

v_call: TRBV6-1
clone_size: -
j_call: TRBJ2-3
cdr3_length: 15
d_call: TRBD1
cdr3_aa: CASSVSRYRGDTQYF
cdr3_nt: TGTGCCAGCAGTGTGTCTCGGTACAGGGGAGATACGCAGTATTTT

v_call: TRBV6-5
clone_size: -
j_call: TRBJ2-7
cdr3_length: 12
d_call: -
cdr3_aa: CASRQGTYEQYF
cdr3_nt: TGTGCCAGCAGGCAGGGAACCTACGAGCAGTACTTC

v_call: TRBV19
clone_size: -
j_call: TRBJ2-2
cdr3_length: 12
d_call: -
cdr3_aa: CASYWETGELFF
cdr3_nt: TGTGCCAGTTACTGGGAGACCGGGGAGCTGTTTTTT

v_call: TRBV7-9
clone_size: -
j_call: TRBJ2-2
cdr3_length: 15
d_call: TRBD2
cdr3_aa: CASSRDYLNTGELFF
cdr3_nt: TGTGCCAGCAGCCGGGACTACCTGAACACCGGGGAGCTGTTTTTT

v_call: TRBV7-2
clone_size: -
j_call: TRBJ2-7
cdr3_length: 15
d_call: TRBD2
cdr3_aa: CASSKLAGGTYEQYF
cdr3_nt: TGTGCCAGCAGCAAACTAGCGGGGGGGACCTACGAGCAGTACTTC

v_call: TRBV27
clone_size: -
j_call: TRBJ2-7
cdr3_length: 12
d_call: -
cdr3_aa: CASSSPNRKQYF
cdr3_nt: TGTGCCAGCAGTTCCCCCAACAGGAAGCAGTACTTC

v_call: TRBV6-6
clone_size: -
j_call: TRBJ2-3
cdr3_length: 12
d_call: -
cdr3_aa: CASRGLQDTQYF
cdr3_nt: TGTGCCAGCAGAGGTCTTCAAGATACGCAGTATTTT

v_call: TRBV9
clone_size: -
j_call: TRBJ2-7
cdr3_length: 20
d_call: -
cdr3_aa: CASSAGRGRRSDSQDYEQYF
cdr3_nt: TGTGCCAGCAGCGCAGGTAGGGGCCGGCGCAGCGATTCCCAGGACTACGAGCAGTACTTC

v_call: TRBV7-9
clone_size: few
j_call: TRBJ2-5
cdr3_length: 16
d_call: TRBD2
cdr3_aa: CASSDFEAGVGETQYF
cdr3_nt: TGTGCCAGCAGCGACTTTGAAGCGGGAGTTGGAGAGACCCAGTACTTC

v_call: TRBV19
clone_size: -
j_call: TRBJ2-7
cdr3_length: 12
d_call: -
cdr3_aa: CASSRVIYEQYF
cdr3_nt: TGTGCCAGTAGTAGGGTTATATACGAGCAGTACTTC